One T cell receptor (beta chain) is described in this entry. Its antigen remains unidentified. These data come from a study of early T cells in non-severe SARS-CoV-2 infection. Study as a whole: From unsorted whole blood, bulk RNA was sequenced, and the chains remained unpaired.

The TCR library protocol was used to attach unique molecular identifiers. These identifiers were attached to individual cDNA molecules. Via MiXCR, TCRdb re-called the 5' RACE reads, giving one row per CDR3 protein. The table has 55,000 to 65,000 distinct CDR3 sequences, more than 13% seen once; the top ten hold approximately 4%. The study, taken as a whole, reports: Sequences matched to VDJdb favored anti-spike CD8 responses, while private and CD4 specificities were missed.

Trimming at V came to 5 bases and at J to 0 bases, leaving 6 bases not matched to a gene. Germline V gene lookup returns CDR1 SGHVS and CDR2 FNYEAQ. The CDR3 has 18 residues. This clonotype was sampled from an adult who was a healthcare worker with PCR-confirmed SARS-CoV-2 infection or an uninfected control (not recorded which). The source material was whole blood, sampled at baseline. The chain has TRBV7-6 and TRBJ2-3; 15 nucleotides line up with TRBD2. The CDR3 reads CASSKGLAGGASTDTQYF. The CDR3, as DNA: TGTGCCAGCAGCAAGGGACTAGCGGGGGGCGCTAGCACAGATACGCAGTATTTT.